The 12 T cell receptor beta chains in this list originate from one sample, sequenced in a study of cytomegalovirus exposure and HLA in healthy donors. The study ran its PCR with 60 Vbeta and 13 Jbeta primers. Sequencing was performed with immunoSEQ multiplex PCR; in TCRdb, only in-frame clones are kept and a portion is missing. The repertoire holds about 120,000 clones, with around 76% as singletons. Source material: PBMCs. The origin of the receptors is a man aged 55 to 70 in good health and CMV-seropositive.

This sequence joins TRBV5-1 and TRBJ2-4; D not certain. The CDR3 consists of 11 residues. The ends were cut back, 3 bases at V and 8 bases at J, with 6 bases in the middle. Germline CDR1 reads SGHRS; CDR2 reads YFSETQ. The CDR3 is CASSSAYIQYF. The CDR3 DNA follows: TGCGCCAGCAGCTCCGCGTACATTCAGTACTTC.

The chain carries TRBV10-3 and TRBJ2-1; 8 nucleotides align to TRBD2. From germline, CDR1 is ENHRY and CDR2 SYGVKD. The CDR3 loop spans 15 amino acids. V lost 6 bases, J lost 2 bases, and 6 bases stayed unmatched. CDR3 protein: CAIRSTGLAYNEQFF. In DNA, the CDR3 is TGTGCCATCAGAAGCACGGGACTAGCCTACAATGAGCAGTTCTTC.

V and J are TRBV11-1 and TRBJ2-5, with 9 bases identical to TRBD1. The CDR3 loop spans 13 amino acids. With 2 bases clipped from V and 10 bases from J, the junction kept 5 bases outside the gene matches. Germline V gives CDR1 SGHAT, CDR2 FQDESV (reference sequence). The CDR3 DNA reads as TGTGCCAGCAGCTTAACAGGGGGCAGGGACCAGTACTTC. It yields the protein CASSLTGGRDQYF. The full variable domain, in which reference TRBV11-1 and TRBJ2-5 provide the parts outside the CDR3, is EAEVAQSPRYKITEKSQAVAFWCDPISGHATLYWYRQILGQGPELLVQFQDESVVDDSQLPKDRFSAERLKGVDSTLKIQPAELGDSAMYLCASSLTGGRDQYFGPGTRLLVL.

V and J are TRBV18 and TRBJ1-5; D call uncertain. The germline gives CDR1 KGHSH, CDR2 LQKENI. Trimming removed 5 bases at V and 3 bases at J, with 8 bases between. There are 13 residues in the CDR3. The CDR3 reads CASSIHLNQPQHF. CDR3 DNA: TGTGCCAGCTCAATACACCTCAATCAGCCCCAGCATTTT.

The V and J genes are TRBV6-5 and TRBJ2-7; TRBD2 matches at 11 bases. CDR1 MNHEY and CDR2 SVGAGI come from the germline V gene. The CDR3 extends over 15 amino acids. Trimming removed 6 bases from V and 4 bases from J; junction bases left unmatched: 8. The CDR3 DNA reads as TGTGCCAGCAGGACCAGACTAGCGGGATCTTACGAGCAGTACTTC. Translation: CASRTRLAGSYEQYF.

The CDR3 nucleotides read TGTGCCAGCAGCCAAGGGCTAGCGGGGGCCGCGAGGGGGGAGCTGTTTTTT. It translates to CASSQGLAGAARGELFF. The chain recombines TRBV7-2 with TRBJ2-2; TRBD2 matches at 10 bases. V trimming: 5 bases; J trimming: 8 bases; junction bases outside the gene matches: 14. The CDR3 spans 17 residues. The germline CDR1 and CDR2 sequences are SGHTA and FQGNSA.

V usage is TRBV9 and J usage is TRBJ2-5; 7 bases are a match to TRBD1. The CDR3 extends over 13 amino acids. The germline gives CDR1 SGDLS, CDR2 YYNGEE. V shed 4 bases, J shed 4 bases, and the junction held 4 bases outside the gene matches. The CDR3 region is CASSTYRGETQYF. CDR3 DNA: TGTGCCAGCAGCACCTACAGGGGAGAGACCCAGTACTTC.

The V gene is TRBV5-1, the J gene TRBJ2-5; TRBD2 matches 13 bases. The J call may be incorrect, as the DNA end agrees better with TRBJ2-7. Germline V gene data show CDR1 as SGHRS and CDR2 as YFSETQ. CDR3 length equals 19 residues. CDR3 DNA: TGCGCCAGCAGCCTTCCGGGACAGCCTGGACTAGCGGGAGTTCACGAGCAGTACTTC. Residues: CASSLPGQPGLAGVHEQYF.

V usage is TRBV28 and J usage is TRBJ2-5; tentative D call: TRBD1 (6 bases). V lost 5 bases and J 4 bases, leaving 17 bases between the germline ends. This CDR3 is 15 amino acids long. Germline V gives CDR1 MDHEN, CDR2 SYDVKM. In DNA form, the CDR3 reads TGTGCCAGCAGTCGGACAGCCACCGTTATAGAGACCCAGTACTTC. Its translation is CASSRTATVIETQYF.

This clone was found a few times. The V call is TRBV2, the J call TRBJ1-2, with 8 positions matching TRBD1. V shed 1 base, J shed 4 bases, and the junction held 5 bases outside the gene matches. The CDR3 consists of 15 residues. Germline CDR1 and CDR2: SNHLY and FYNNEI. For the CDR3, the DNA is TGTGCCAGCAGTGAAGACGGGACAGGACCCTATGGCTACACCTTC. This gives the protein CASSEDGTGPYGYTF.

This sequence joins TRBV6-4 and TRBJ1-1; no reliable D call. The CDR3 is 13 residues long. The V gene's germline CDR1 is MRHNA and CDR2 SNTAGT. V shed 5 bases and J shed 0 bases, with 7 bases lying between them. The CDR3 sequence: CASSYSLNTEAFF. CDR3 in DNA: TGTGCCAGCAGTTATTCGTTGAACACTGAAGCTTTCTTT.

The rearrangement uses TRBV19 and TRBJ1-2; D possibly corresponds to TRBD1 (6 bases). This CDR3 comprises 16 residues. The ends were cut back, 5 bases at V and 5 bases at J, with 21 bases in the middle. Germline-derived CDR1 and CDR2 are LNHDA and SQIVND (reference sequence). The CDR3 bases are TGTGCCAGTAGTGCCTCGACAGGCCTGCCGGGGTATGGCTACACCTTC. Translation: CASSASTGLPGYGYTF.